This TCR beta chain derives from a study of T cell responses to AZD1222 COVID-19 vaccine. Study-wide background: The study pooled second doses at about 4 or about 12 weeks.

Broader study findings: After two AZD1222 doses, spike-specific TCR breadth and depth rose versus day 0.

Using immunoSEQ multiplex PCR, the repertoire was profiled, and TCRdb retains in-frame clones only, with some absent. Among over 130,000 clones listed, approximately 89% were seen once. In its sample, this clone was seen once. No antigen is known for it. CDR3 size: 13 residues. The V end lost 5 bases, the J end lost 6 bases, and 11 bases lay between the germline ends. CDR1 LNHDA and CDR2 SQIVND come from the germline V gene (reference sequence). The rearrangement links TRBV19 to TRBJ2-4; D is possibly TRBD2 (6 bases). The sample consisted of peripheral blood, taken on day 0 of AZD1222 vaccination. The TCR originated in an adult in good health. This CDR3 reads CASSPPGGNIQYF. Here the CDR3 DNA reads TGTGCCAGTAGTCCCCCCGGGGGAAACATTCAGTACTTC.